Reported below is one T cell receptor beta chain. Its antigen is unknown. Base qualities were left out, and no much larger clone turns up one base away. The sample belongs to a study of OX40 agonist ivuxolimab in advanced cancers. In terms of the full investigation: Ivuxolimab, which targeted the costimulatory receptor OX40 (CD134), was an agonistic, fully human IgG2 monoclonal antibody. Intravenous ivuxolimab was administered to patients every 2 weeks at six dose levels: 0.01, 0.1, 0.3, 1.5, 3 and 10 mg/kg. The dose-escalation cohort was 82.7% male with a mean age of approximately 60 years, ranging from 23 to 79. Among the approximately 50 dose-escalation patients, about 20 had hepatocellular carcinoma, 15 or so melanoma, 9 renal cell carcinoma and 9 head and neck cancer. The paper describes the monotherapy dose-escalation part (N of about 55 patients) of the phase I trial of ivuxolimab. Patients were allowed to have had prior anti-PD-1, anti-PD-L1 or anti-CTLA-4 therapy, and approximately 43% of the dose-escalation patients had previously received checkpoint inhibitors. Three dose-escalation patients achieved partial responses, one with hepatocellular carcinoma and two with cutaneous melanoma. Peripheral TCRbeta sequencing aimed to test whether ivuxolimab altered TCR sequence diversity and caused clonal T-cell expansion.

Deletion took 0 bases off V and 0 bases off J, with a span of 6 bases between the germline ends. The CDR3 spans 14 residues, from the cysteine through the phenylalanine. Of the read, only the CDR3 DNA is kept; its 42 bases are in frame from base 1. From a lookup of the germline V gene (reference sequence), CDR1 and CDR2 are GTSNPN and SVGIG. Genomic DNA was isolated from the sorted cells so that the TCRbeta CDR3 region could be sequenced. The immunoSEQ Assay was used to sequence the TCRbeta CDR3 regions. TCRdb carries this immuneACCESS record with in-frame sequences only. Its versions omit some clonotypes, under half of them owing to an unresolved V gene in the studies checked, with the rest unexplained. The sample contains about 68,000 clones, around 93% of them found a single time. The top ten hold about 1% of the sample. Findings and caveats that apply to the study as a whole: In the 0.1-3.0 mg/kg groups, partial responders were among the patients with the lowest normalized peripheral clonal expansion, particularly in CD8+ T cells. Low levels of normalized T-cell clonal expansion were also seen in some patients who did not respond. Which antigens the clonally expanded peripheral T cells were specific for was not determined. At doses of 0.1 to 3.0 mg/kg, clonal expansion of both CD4+ and CD8+ T cells in blood was seen between baseline and week 6. After ivuxolimab, more expanded clones were found on average in CD8+ T cells than in CD4+ T cells.

Patients with a history of autoimmune disease or receiving systemic immunosuppression were excluded from the trial. Peripheral blood for TCR sequencing was collected from all dose cohorts at baseline, on cycle 4 day 1, and on cycle 7 day 1. The samples were taken from a phase I, first-in-human, multicenter, open-label dose-escalation trial of ivuxolimab. Adults with locally advanced or metastatic head and neck squamous cell, hepatocellular, melanoma or renal cell carcinoma were enrolled in the trial. Before TCR sequencing, CD4+ and CD8+ T cells were separately sorted from peripheral blood. This TCR derives from an adult with an advanced solid tumor such as melanoma, head and neck, liver or kidney cancer. The rearrangement combines TRBV30 with TRBJ1-5, with the D gene not confidently named. The specimen comprised CD4+ or CD8+ T cells sorted from blood, sampled in a trial of the OX40 agonist ivuxolimab. The CDR3 protein is CAWSVISSNQPQHF. The DNA sequence is TGTGCCTGGAGTGTAATCAGTAGCAATCAGCCCCAGCATTTT. With the portions outside the CDR3 filled from the reference TRBV30 and TRBJ1-5 genes, the complete variable region becomes SQTIHQWPATLVQPVGSPLSLECTVEGTSNPNLYWYRQAAGRGLQLLFYSVGIGQISSEVPQNLSASRPQDRQFILSSKKLLLSDSGFYLCAWSVISSNQPQHFGDGTRLSIL.